The T cell receptor beta chain under discussion was sequenced for a study of blood T cells in healthy people across ages. General observations from the study: With unsorted PBMCs, a conclusive comparison of naive versus antigen-experienced cells was not possible. Older individuals had lower TCR beta diversity per million T cells (the decline was roughly linear). It was found that TCR beta diversity correlated strongly with the percentage of naive T cells.

PCR was performed a second time for about 6 to 12 cycles using a sample-barcoded 5' primer and a J-beta primer mix. At least 2.5 million CDR3-containing paired-end reads were obtained per sample. MiXCR, run by TCRdb on the 5' RACE reads, gives a single entry per CDR3 protein. The table lists 870,000 or so distinct CDR3 sequences, less than 35% of them singletons. V shed 3 bases and J shed 1 base, with 16 bases lying between them. Germline CDR1 LGHDT, CDR2 YNNKEL (reference sequence). The CDR3 contains 16 residues. This clonotype is a singleton in its sample. Its antigen is currently unknown. The sequenced sample consisted of blood. This sequence was found in an elderly woman in good health. The chain employs TRBV3-1 and TRBJ2-7; D is uncertain. The CDR3 DNA is TGTGCCAGCAGCCACCTCTCCGGGTCCCATTCCTACGAGCAGTACTTC. Translated: CASSHLSGSHSYEQYF.